This T cell receptor (beta chain) comes out of a study of monozygotic twins with inflammatory bowel disease. The CDR3 is made up of 15 amino acids. Germline V gives CDR1 MGHRA, CDR2 YSYEKL. Reprocessing the 5' RACE reads, TCRdb reports a single entry for every CDR3 protein and omits DNA. The table for this sample gives approximately 210,000 distinct CDR3 sequences. This TCR derives from a human donor with ulcerative colitis or Crohn's disease, or a healthy co-twin of an affected twin (not recorded which). J is TRBJ2-1 and V is TRBV4-1; without DNA, the TCRdb call of TRBD1 cannot be checked. Material for sequencing was blood. The CDR3 is CASSQVGGSYNEQFF.